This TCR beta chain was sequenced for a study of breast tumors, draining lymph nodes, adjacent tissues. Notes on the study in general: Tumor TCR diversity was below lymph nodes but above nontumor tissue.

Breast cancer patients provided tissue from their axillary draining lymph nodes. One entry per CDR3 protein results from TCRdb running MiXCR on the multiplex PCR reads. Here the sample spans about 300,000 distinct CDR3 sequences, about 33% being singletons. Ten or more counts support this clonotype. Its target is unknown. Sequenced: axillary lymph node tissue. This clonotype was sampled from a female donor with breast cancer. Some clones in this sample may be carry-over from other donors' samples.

CDR3 in amino acids: CASSPNRDKGYTF. CDR3 DNA sequence: TGTGCCAGCAGCCCGAACAGGGACAAAGGCTACACCTTC. V usage is TRBV2 and J usage is TRBJ1-2, with a weak D call TRBD1 (6 bases). The CDR3 sequence is 13 residues long. V was trimmed by 6 bases and J by 8 bases, leaving 16 bases between them. The germline gives CDR1 SNHLY, CDR2 FYNNEI.